The 6 T cell receptor beta chains below come from one sample, sequenced in a study of T-cell memory formation after mild COVID-19. TCRdb re-called the 5' RACE reads with MiXCR, one entry per CDR3 protein. Of 190,000 or so distinct CDR3 sequences listed, 20% to 25% are singletons. The sequencing input was PBMCs or a T cell subset sorted from them (not recorded which). These receptors all stem from an adult woman who had mild COVID-19 (a few samples of this study predate the infection). Cell type and time point are not known.

CDR3 sequence reads: CASSTGTGSSYEQYF. CDR3 DNA: TGCGCCAGCAGCACCGGGACAGGGAGCTCCTACGAGCAGTACTTC. The chain couples TRBV4-3 to TRBJ2-7; 9 bases align to TRBD1. V was pared by 5 bases and J by 0 bases, with 5 bases of the junction left unmatched. Germline CDR1 and CDR2: LGHNA and YSLEER. CDR3 length: 15 residues.

The gene calls are TRBV30 and TRBJ1-1; weak D call: TRBD1 (6 bases). The CDR3 covers 13 residues. CDR1 GTSNPN and CDR2 SVGIG come from the germline V gene (reference sequence). V was trimmed by 5 bases and J by 0 bases, leaving 10 bases between them. The CDR3 DNA sequence: TGTGCCTGGTCACAGGGAGTGAACACTGAAGCTTTCTTT. It translates to CAWSQGVNTEAFF.

V and J are TRBV9 and TRBJ2-1, with D perhaps assigned TRBD1 or TRBD2 (5 bases each). The V end was cut by 4 bases, the J end by 10 bases, with 21 bases between. This CDR3 spans 15 amino acids. CDR1 is SGDLS, CDR2 YYNGEE, per germline. CDR3 loop: CASSLTGTPGDEQFF. The DNA for the CDR3 is TGTGCCAGCAGCCTCACCGGGACCCCCGGCGACGAGCAGTTCTTC.

This clonotype has just a few counts. The genes are TRBV29-1 and TRBJ2-7; D remains ambiguous. V lost 2 bases and J lost 3, with 5 bases in between. The CDR3 spans 11 residues. Germline lookup yields CDR1 SQVTM and CDR2 ANQGSEA. Here the CDR3 DNA reads TGCAGCGTTGAAACCGACTACGAGCAGTACTTC. Amino acid sequence: CSVETDYEQYF.

This rearrangement joins TRBV12-3 or TRBV12-4 to TRBJ2-7, with TRBD2 identical over 8 bases. Trimming at V came to 6 bases and at J to 5 bases, leaving 12 bases not matched to a gene. The CDR3 is 15 residues long. The DNA of the CDR3 is TGTGCCAGCAGAAGAACGGGAGGGGGGGGCAACGAGCAGTACTTC. Its translation is CASRRTGGGGNEQYF.

This chain links TRBV19 with TRBJ1-1, with D possibly being TRBD1 (6 bases). CDR1 is LNHDA, CDR2 SQIVND, per germline (reference sequence). There are 13 residues in the CDR3. With 7 bases removed from V and 0 bases from J, the gap between germline ends came to 9 bases. The CDR3 DNA is TGTGCCAGTACCCAGGGGCTGAACACTGAAGCTTTCTTT. Translating gives CASTQGLNTEAFF.